The 22 T cell receptor beta chains presented below share a single source sample, sequenced in a study of cytomegalovirus exposure and HLA in healthy donors. A multiplex PCR was run with 60 Vbeta primers and 13 Jbeta primers. Using immunoSEQ multiplex PCR, the repertoire was profiled, and TCRdb retains in-frame clones only, with some absent. The sample consists of tens of thousands of clones, over 70% of them appearing once. The source material was PBMCs. The source of these receptors is a man aged 50 or older in good health and CMV-seropositive.

The gene calls are TRBV11-3 and TRBJ2-1; D is perhaps TRBD1 (6 bases). CDR1 is SGHNT, CDR2 YENEEA, per germline. This CDR3 spans 15 amino acids. Trimming left V 5 bases short and J 2 bases short, with 13 bases between. The CDR3 spells CASSRQVVTYNEQFF. The DNA of the CDR3 is TGTGCCAGCAGCCGACAGGTAGTAACCTACAATGAGCAGTTCTTC. Filled out from reference TRBV11-3 and TRBJ2-1, the complete variable domain reads EAGVVQSPRYKIIEKKQPVAFWCNPISGHNTLYWYLQNLGQGPELLIRYENEEAVDDSQLPKDRFSAERLKGVDSTLKIQPAELGDSAVYLCASSRQVVTYNEQFFGPGTRLTVL.

This clone appeared once. The chain carries TRBV29-1 and TRBJ2-1; D call uncertain. The CDR3 length is 17 residues. Germline values: CDR1 SQVTM, CDR2 ANQGSEA. The V end was cut by 1 base, the J end by 0 bases, with 16 bases between. CDR3 protein: CSVEVERVVPSYNEQFF. The CDR3 nucleotides are TGCAGCGTTGAAGTGGAGCGCGTGGTGCCCTCCTACAATGAGCAGTTCTTC.

The DNA of the CDR3 is TGTGCCAGTAACGGGGGGTACGAGCAGTACTTC. Translating it yields CASNGGYEQYF. The chain carries TRBV19 and TRBJ2-7; the match to TRBD2 covers 7 bases. CDR3 length equals 11 residues. The germline V gene encodes CDR1 LNHDA and CDR2 SQIVND (reference sequence). Losses at the gene ends were 7 bases for V and 4 bases for J; bases not matched to a gene: 1.

The chain couples TRBV30 to TRBJ1-1; a possible D gene is TRBD1 (6 bases). The V gene's germline CDR1 is GTSNPN and CDR2 SVGIG (reference sequence). Deletions cut 3 bases from V and 1 base from J, with 12 bases between. This CDR3 has 14 amino acids. CDR3 protein: CAWSRGGANTEAFF. The CDR3 nucleotides are TGTGCCTGGAGCCGGGGGGGGGCGAACACTGAAGCTTTCTTT.

This clone appeared once. The junction and the germline gene differ at one end; a read error may be behind it. This chain joins TRBV7-9 and TRBJ1-2; unclear D gene. The length of the CDR3 is 16 residues. The germline CDR1 and CDR2 sequences are SEHNR and FQNEAQ (reference sequence). The CDR3 reads CSSSLDPEAYLYGYTF. Written as DNA, the CDR3 is TGTTCCAGCAGCTTAGACCCAGAGGCCTACCTCTATGGCTACACCTTC. Complete variable domain (other parts from reference TRBV7-9 and TRBJ1-2): DTGVSQNPRHKITKRGQNVTFRCDPISEHNRLYWYRQTLGQGPEFLTYFQNEAQLEKSRLLSDRFSAERPKGSFSTLEIQRTEQGDSAMYLCSSSLDPEAYLYGYTFGSGTRLTVV.

This clone appeared a single time. V is TRBV27 and J is TRBJ2-1, with 8 positions matching TRBD1. Trimming removed 5 bases from V and 1 base from J; junction bases left unmatched: 13. CDR3 length: 18 residues. CDR1 is MNHEY and CDR2 is SMNVEV in the germline V gene (reference sequence). CDR3 in DNA: TGTGCCAGCAGTACACAAACGAACCGGGACAGGTCCTACAATGAGCAGTTCTTC. Protein sequence: CASSTQTNRDRSYNEQFF.

The gene calls are TRBV7-9 and TRBJ2-5; D may be TRBD2 (6 bases). V was pared by 5 bases and J by 5 bases, with 15 bases between. Germline loops: CDR1 SEHNR, CDR2 FQNEAQ (reference sequence). The CDR3 sequence is 14 residues long. CDR3 in amino acids: CASSGRGGLETQYF. CDR3 in DNA: TGTGCCAGCAGCGGACGAGGAGGGCTGGAGACCCAGTACTTC.

In this sample, this clone turned up a few times. This sequence joins TRBV6-5 and TRBJ2-7; the D gene is possibly TRBD2 (6 bases). CDR1 and CDR2 (germline): MNHEY, SVGAGI. V was trimmed by 0 bases and J by 3 bases, leaving 12 bases between them. This CDR3 comprises 15 residues. The CDR3 region has the DNA TGTGCCAGCAGTTACTCTAGTAGCGGCCACTACGAGCAGTACTTC. It translates to CASSYSSSGHYEQYF.

The genes are TRBV27 and TRBJ2-1; D call uncertain. The CDR3 spans 17 residues. Per the germline V gene, CDR1 is MNHEY and CDR2 is SMNVEV (reference sequence). Trimming removed 6 bases at V and 7 bases at J, with 25 bases between. CDR3: CASSHRMGSTPANEQFF. CDR3 in DNA: TGTGCCAGCAGCCATCGAATGGGCTCCACACCGGCGAATGAGCAGTTCTTC.

This sequence joins TRBV5-6 and TRBJ2-3; 10 nucleotides align to TRBD1. Germline V gene data show CDR1 as SGHDT and CDR2 as YYEEEE. V dropped 7 bases and J dropped 7; count of bases not matched to a gene: 3. This CDR3 contains 12 residues. CDR3 region: CASGTGANTQYF. The CDR3 bases are TGTGCCAGCGGGACAGGGGCTAATACGCAGTATTTT.

The genes are TRBV7-9 and TRBJ1-3; D gene uncertain. V was shortened by 5 bases and J by 3 bases, with 8 bases between the two germline ends. In germline, CDR1 is SEHNR, CDR2 FQNEAQ (reference sequence). The CDR3 has 13 amino acids. In DNA form, the CDR3 reads TGTGCCAGCAGCCCAACAGTTGGAAACACCATATATTTT. Protein: CASSPTVGNTIYF.

The chain recombines TRBV19 with TRBJ2-2; 8 bases map to TRBD2. The V and J ends lost 3 bases and 7 bases, in that order; junction bases with no gene match: 1. Germline assignment: CDR1 LNHDA and CDR2 SQIVND (reference sequence). This CDR3 region has 13 residues. CDR3 loop: CASSILAGGELFF. Written as DNA, the CDR3 is TGTGCCAGTAGTATCCTAGCGGGCGGGGAGCTGTTTTTT.

This clone was observed a handful of times. The chain uses TRBV4-2 and TRBJ2-7; TRBD2 matches 7 bases. The CDR3 has 14 amino acids. The germline CDR1 and CDR2 sequences are LGHNA and YNFKEQ. V was pared by 4 bases and J by 5 bases, with 8 bases of the junction left unmatched. The CDR3 coding sequence is TGTGCCAGCAGCCTCCCGGGACTAAGGGACGAGCAGTACTTC. This sequence encodes CASSLPGLRDEQYF.

J is TRBJ2-6 and V is TRBV6-1, with TRBD1 as a possible D gene (6 bases). The V end was cut by 2 bases, the J end by 0 bases, with 14 bases between. Germline V gene lookup returns CDR1 MNHNS and CDR2 SASEGT. The CDR3 sequence is 18 residues long. In DNA, the CDR3 is TGTGCCAGCAGTGAAAGGACAGCCCTGAGCTCTGGGGCCAACGTCCTGACTTTC. This gives the protein CASSERTALSSGANVLTF.

The CDR3 region has the DNA TGTGCCAGCTCACCCGGGACAGGGACTAATGAAAAACTGTTTTTT. This encodes CASSPGTGTNEKLFF. The chain uses TRBV18 and TRBJ1-4, with TRBD1 matching 9 bases. The CDR3 runs 15 residues. V shed 3 bases, J shed 2 bases, and the junction held 1 base outside the gene matches. Germline V gene data show CDR1 as KGHSH and CDR2 as LQKENI.

The chain has TRBV2 and TRBJ1-2, with D unclear. V lost 6 bases to trimming and J lost 6 bases, with 14 bases between them. Looked up from germline, CDR1 is SNHLY and CDR2 is FYNNEI. The CDR3 length is 13 residues. In DNA form, the CDR3 reads TGTGCCAGCAGATACGGTAGATCGGATGGCTACACCTTC. Amino acids: CASRYGRSDGYTF.

V and J are TRBV18 and TRBJ1-2; 7 nucleotides match TRBD1. The CDR3 is made up of 14 amino acids. CDR1 is KGHSH and CDR2 is LQKENI in the germline V gene. After removal of 6 bases from V and 6 bases from J, the junction contained 10 bases not matched to a gene. The CDR3 region has the DNA TGTGCCAGCTCCCAAAACTCTGGGACAGATGGCTACACCTTC. This encodes CASSQNSGTDGYTF.

The chain employs TRBV15 and TRBJ2-7, with D tentatively TRBD2 (6 bases). V lost 0 bases and J 7 bases, leaving 13 bases between the germline ends. From germline, CDR1 is LNHNV and CDR2 YYDKDF (reference sequence). This CDR3 has 14 residues. The DNA for the CDR3 is TGTGCCACCAGCAGAGATCTCAAGGGACTGGAGCAGTACTTC. The encoded protein is CATSRDLKGLEQYF. Using reference TRBV15 and TRBJ2-7 for the parts outside the CDR3, the full variable domain is DAMVIQNPRYQVTQFGKPVTLSCSQTLNHNVMYWYQQKSSQAPKLLFHYYDKDFNNEADTPDNFQSRRPNTSFCFLDIRSPGLGDTAMYLCATSRDLKGLEQYFGPGTRLTVT.

The rearrangement joins TRBV10-1 to TRBJ1-1; D remains ambiguous. V lost 6 bases and J 0 bases, leaving 8 bases between the germline ends. CDR3 size: 13 residues. Looked up from germline, CDR1 is WNHNN and CDR2 is SYGVQD (reference sequence). CDR3 bases: TGCGCCAGCAGCCCTCGGTTGAACACTGAAGCTTTCTTT. It codes for CASSPRLNTEAFF.

CDR3 sequence: CASSLGAGSYGTQYF. The DNA of the CDR3 is TGTGCCAGCAGCTTAGGGGCGGGCAGCTATGGGACCCAGTACTTC. The chain couples TRBV11-3 to TRBJ2-5; D is possibly TRBD2 (5 bases). The CDR3 contains 15 residues. Germline lookup yields CDR1 SGHNT and CDR2 YENEEA. Trimming left V 1 base short and J 7 bases short, with 16 bases between.

The gene calls are TRBV6-6 and TRBJ2-2; 11 bases are a match to TRBD2. V gave up 4 bases and J gave up 7 bases; unmatched junction bases: 5. The CDR3 runs 15 residues. The germline V gene has CDR1 MNHNY and CDR2 SVGAGI (reference sequence). The chain's CDR3 is CASSLAGGPVGELFF. The DNA for the CDR3 is TGTGCCAGCAGTTTAGCGGGAGGGCCGGTCGGGGAGCTGTTTTTT.

The V gene is TRBV6-6, the J gene TRBJ1-2, with TRBD1 as a possible D gene (5 bases). CDR1 is MNHNY and CDR2 is SVGAGI in the germline V gene (reference sequence). The CDR3 length is 15 residues. Trimming shortened V by 5 bases and J by 3 bases, and 16 bases separated the two germline ends. The CDR3 DNA is TGTGCCAGCAGTCCTTTACGGTCAGGGCACTATGGCTACACCTTC. It translates to CASSPLRSGHYGYTF.